This TCR beta chain originates from a study of a mutant IDH1 vaccine in newly diagnosed glioma. Time point indicated: baseline, week 1 (first vaccination visit). Sample treatment: pre-vaccination baseline after standard-of-care therapy. This CDR3 comprises 15 residues. The ends lost 1 base at V and 4 bases at J; junction bases unmatched: 5. Germline V gene lookup returns CDR1 MNHNS and CDR2 SASEGT. The assay was immunoSEQ multiplex PCR, and TCRdb's table has in-frame clones only and misses some. The data show about 92,000 clones, about four fifths seen once. The chain joins TRBV6-1 to TRBJ1-1; 8 positions agree with TRBD1. The sequence came from a woman between 45 and 65 years old with glioma. Sample: PBMCs, taken from a glioma patient treated with radiotherapy, temozolomide or both. The CDR3 DNA is TGTGCCAGCAGTGAAGTGGCAGGGGGCCCCACTGAAGCTTTCTTT. Translated, it gives CASSEVAGGPTEAFF.